The table lists the clone carrying this T cell receptor beta chain with many counts. What it recognizes is unknown. This record comes from a study of response to subunit inactivated influenza vaccine. Germline V gene lookup returns CDR1 SQVTM and CDR2 ANQGSEA. V dropped 0 bases and J dropped 0 bases, with 11 bases sitting between them. This CDR3 contains 15 residues. Findings and limits, study-wide: The authors suggested that every seasonal influenza vaccination recruits few new T cells.

MiXCR was run by TCRdb on the RT-PCR reads, yielding one entry per CDR3 protein. The sample lists almost 250,000 distinct CDR3 sequences; more than 9% were seen once. The V call is TRBV29-1, the J call TRBJ1-1, with D unresolved. The source of this sequence is a man between 50 and 59 years old who received an inactivated influenza vaccine. This material consisted of non-naive T cells sorted from PBMCs, taken around 15 days before vaccination. The CDR3 DNA sequence: TGCAGCGTTGAAGATCGAGTGACACTGAACACTGAAGCTTTCTTT. Translation gives CSVEDRVTLNTEAFF.